The TCR beta chain under discussion was sequenced for a study of blood T cells in healthy people across ages (dated by TCRdb to between 2014 and 2017). The study in broad terms: In model experiments, template switching captured roughly one uniquely barcoded TCR beta cDNA molecule for every two T cells. Using deep sequencing normalized with unique cDNA molecular identifiers, the study measured how TCR beta repertoire diversity changes with age. The donors were split into four age groups: young (average around 17 years), middle-aged (39), aged (more than 60) and long-lived (roughly 86). Donors of different ages were randomly distributed across sequencing lanes to avoid experimental bias. For two donors (one aged 18 to 30 and one aged 80 or older), the study analyzed two additional independent replicas of 1 million unique cDNA reads from the same blood draw. Overall results and qualifications from the work: Conclusive comparison of naive and antigen-experienced compartments was prevented by the profiling of bulk unsorted PBMCs. As age increased, observed TCR beta diversity per million T cells dropped in a roughly linear way, and a significant reduction was already evident by age about 40. Donor CMV infection status was unknown, potentially confounding age-related changes in expanded clonotypes. Estimates of total diversity based on one million sequenced T cells were considered lower bounds and underestimates. Compared with the aged group, the long-lived group had more naive CD4+ T cells, fewer expanded clones and increased TCR diversity, a pattern suggesting age selection. Observed TCR beta diversity correlated strongly with the percentage of naive T cells measured by flow cytometry.

Points on this clonotype: The specificity of this receptor is unknown. No base-level quality is on record; no much larger clone is a single base apart.

The method behind the library was 5' RACE. This sample was sequenced with an Illumina HiSeq 2500. A second PCR of roughly 7 to 11 cycles was performed with a sample-barcoded 5' primer and a J-beta primer mix. A unique molecular identifier was introduced onto each TCR beta cDNA molecule by a template-switch 5' adaptor carrying 12 random nucleotides. Each sample yielded at least 2.5 million CDR3-containing paired-end reads. First-strand cDNA synthesis was performed from all RNA using the Mint cDNA synthesis kit, with priming by a TRBC-specific oligonucleotide. All cDNA was treated with uracil-DNA glycosylase and then went through a first 18-cycle PCR with the universal primers M1SS and BC2_uni_R. Processing in the source paper ran as follows. Normalization of each sample was performed by random selection of 1 million high-quality reads, each carrying a distinct molecular identifier. Reads sharing molecular identifiers were discarded rather than binned into consensus sequences. CDR3 identification, clonotype clustering and error correction used MiTCR with a Q25 quality threshold and the strictest error-elimination algorithm. Lower-bound total TCR beta diversity was estimated with a nonparametric unseen species model using Euler transformation. In-frame beta chains were kept once TCRdb had trimmed the public reads at Q25 with fastp and called clones with MiXCR. Each CDR3 protein appears once, grouped with its most common genes and DNA. Clone size and V and J calls follow TCRdb, not the original study. The sample data list some 670,000 distinct CDR3 sequences, and more than 45% of these were observed just once. The ten top clones hold approximately 15% of the sample.

CDR1 is given as MNHEY and CDR2 as SMNVEV, both from the germline V gene (reference sequence). From cysteine to phenylalanine, the CDR3 is 13 amino acids long. Left in the record is the CDR3 DNA by itself, 39 bases read in frame from the first base. Relative to germline, V is 2 bases shorter and J is 6 bases shorter, with 7 bases between their ends. The approximately 40 donors, aged roughly 6 to 90 years, were systemically healthy Caucasian individuals from Russia. Ten milliliters of peripheral blood were drawn from each donor into EDTA-treated Vacutainer tubes. PBMCs were isolated by Ficoll-Paque density-gradient centrifugation, with at least 7 million obtained per sample. Total RNA was extracted from PBMCs with Trizol reagent, with at least 6 micrograms obtained per sample. The percentages of naive CD45RAhigh/CD27high T cells were determined by flow cytometry on a PBMC aliquot from every donor.

Recombination linked TRBV27 to TRBJ2-2; the D segment cannot be called with confidence. Sequencing was carried out using blood. This receptor was taken from a woman older than 75 in good health. The DNA sequence follows: TGTGCCAGCAGTTTAGAGGATCCCGGGGAGCTGTTTTTT. Translation gives CASSLEDPGELFF.